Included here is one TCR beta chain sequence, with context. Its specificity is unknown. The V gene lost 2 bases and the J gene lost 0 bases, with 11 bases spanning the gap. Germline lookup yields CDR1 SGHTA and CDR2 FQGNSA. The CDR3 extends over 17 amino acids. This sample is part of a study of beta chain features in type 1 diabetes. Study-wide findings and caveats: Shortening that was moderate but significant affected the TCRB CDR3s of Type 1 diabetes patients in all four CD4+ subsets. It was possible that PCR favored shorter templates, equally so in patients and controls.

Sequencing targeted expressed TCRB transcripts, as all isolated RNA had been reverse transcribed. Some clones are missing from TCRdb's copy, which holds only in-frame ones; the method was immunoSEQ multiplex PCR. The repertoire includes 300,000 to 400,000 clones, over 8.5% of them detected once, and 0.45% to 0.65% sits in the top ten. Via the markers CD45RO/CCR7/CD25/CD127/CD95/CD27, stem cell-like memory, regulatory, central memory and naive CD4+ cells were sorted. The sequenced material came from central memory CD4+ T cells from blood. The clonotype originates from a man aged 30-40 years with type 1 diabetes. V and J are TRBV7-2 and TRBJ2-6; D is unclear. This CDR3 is CASSLSVRSSGANVLTF. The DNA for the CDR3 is TGTGCCAGCAGCTTATCGGTACGCAGCTCTGGGGCCAACGTCCTGACTTTC. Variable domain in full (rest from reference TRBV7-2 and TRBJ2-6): GAGVSQSPSNKVTEKGKDVELRCDPISGHTALYWYRQSLGQGLEFLIYFQGNSAPDKSGLPSDRFSAERTGGSVSTLTIQRTQQEDSAVYLCASSLSVRSSGANVLTFGAGSRLTVL.